The rows below give T cell receptor beta chains drawn from one sample of a study of shared clonotypes between healthy human individuals. The table came from immunoSEQ multiplex PCR; TCRdb's copy has only in-frame clones and leaves some out. Altogether fewer than 850,000 clones are present, about 96% being singletons, with the ten largest covering under 0.25%. What was sequenced was naive CD8+ T cells sorted from blood. Source of these receptors: a man aged 25 to 40 in good health. The conserved cysteine and the conserved F or W are not part of the CDR3 here.

TRBV10-3	AISEESNQPQH
TRBV6-6	ASSYYRDSYEQY
TRBV5-1	ASSAPGFPSGANVLT
TRBV9	ASSEGGSGNTIY
TRBV6-5	ASSYTGETDNEQF
TRBV2	ASTGNEQF
TRBV5-1	ASSPFLAGEGETQY
TRBV5-1	ASSLGSNTEAF
TRBV7-9	ASSLVGRDRNTEAF
TRBV6-1	ASSDSSGGGRYGYT
TRBV6-5	ASSYGSEAF
TRBV7-9	ASSLASGSLDEQF
TRBV29-1	SVETRQGYEQY
TRBV10-2	ASSVAGALNEQF
TRBV11-1	ASSRTPGQPTSTDTQY
TRBV28	ASSFSRTYEQY
TRBV7-9	ASKDSGSRNEQF
TRBV7-6	ASSLKLAASSYEQY
TRBV7-9	ASSLSPGHEGYT
TRBV12-5	ASGLMGSGYT
TRBV29-1	SVLGTNYGYT
TRBV28	ASSLHSVRDKIPQH
TRBV7-2	ASRGARDSSYEQY
TRBV27	ASSSQRDPTAYEQY
TRBV5-5	ASSLLPGGNEQF
TRBV10-3	AISEFKREVVYEQY
TRBV29-1	SVETHFSYEQY
TRBV27	ASSLTGVWDEQY
TRBV4-1	ASSQRDGYEQY
TRBV13	ASSGRTGDAETQY
TRBV4-1	ASSQVANPAHYEQY